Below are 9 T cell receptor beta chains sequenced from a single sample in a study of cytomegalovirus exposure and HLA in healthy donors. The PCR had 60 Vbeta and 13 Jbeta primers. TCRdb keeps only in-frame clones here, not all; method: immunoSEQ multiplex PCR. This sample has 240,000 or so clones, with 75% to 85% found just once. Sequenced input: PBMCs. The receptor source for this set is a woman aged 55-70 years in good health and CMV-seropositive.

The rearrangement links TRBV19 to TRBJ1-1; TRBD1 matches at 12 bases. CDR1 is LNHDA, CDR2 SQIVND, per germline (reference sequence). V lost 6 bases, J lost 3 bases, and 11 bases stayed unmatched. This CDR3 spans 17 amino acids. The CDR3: CASRNWGQGAYHTEAFF. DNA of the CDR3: TGTGCCAGTAGAAACTGGGGACAGGGGGCTTATCACACTGAAGCTTTCTTT.

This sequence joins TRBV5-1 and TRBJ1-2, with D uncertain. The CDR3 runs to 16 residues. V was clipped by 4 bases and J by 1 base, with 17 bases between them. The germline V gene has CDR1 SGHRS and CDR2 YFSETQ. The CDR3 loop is CASSPEGSAFNYGYTF. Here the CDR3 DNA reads TGCGCCAGCAGCCCCGAGGGCAGTGCATTTAACTATGGCTACACCTTC.

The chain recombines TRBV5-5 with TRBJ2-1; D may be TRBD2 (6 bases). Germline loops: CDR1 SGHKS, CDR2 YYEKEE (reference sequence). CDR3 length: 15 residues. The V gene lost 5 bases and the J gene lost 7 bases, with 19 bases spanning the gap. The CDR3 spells CASRKEGPGRNEQFF. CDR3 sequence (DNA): TGTGCCAGCAGAAAGGAGGGCCCCGGACGGAATGAGCAGTTCTTC.

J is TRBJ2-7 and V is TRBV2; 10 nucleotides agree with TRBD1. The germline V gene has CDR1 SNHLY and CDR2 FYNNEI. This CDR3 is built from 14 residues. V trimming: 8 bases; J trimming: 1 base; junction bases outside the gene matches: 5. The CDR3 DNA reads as TGTGCCAGCCTTCGGGGACAGGGGTCCTACGAGCAGTACTTC. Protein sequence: CASLRGQGSYEQYF.

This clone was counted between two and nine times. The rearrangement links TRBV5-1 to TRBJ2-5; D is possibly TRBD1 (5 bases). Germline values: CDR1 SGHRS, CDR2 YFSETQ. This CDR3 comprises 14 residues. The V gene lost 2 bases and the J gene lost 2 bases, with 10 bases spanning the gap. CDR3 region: CASSFRQPQETQYF. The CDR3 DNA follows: TGCGCCAGCAGCTTCCGACAGCCACAAGAGACCCAGTACTTC. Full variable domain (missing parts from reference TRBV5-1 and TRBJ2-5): KAGVTQTPRYLIKTRGQQVTLSCSPISGHRSVSWYQQTPGQGLQFLFEYFSETQRNKGNFPGRFSGRQFSNSRSEMNVSTLELGDSALYLCASSFRQPQETQYFGPGTRLLVL.

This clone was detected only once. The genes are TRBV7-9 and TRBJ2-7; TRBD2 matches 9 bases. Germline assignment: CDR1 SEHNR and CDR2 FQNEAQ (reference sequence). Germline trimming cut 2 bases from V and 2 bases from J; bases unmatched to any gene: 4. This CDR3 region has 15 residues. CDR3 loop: CASSLLAGPAYEQYF. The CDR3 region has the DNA TGTGCCAGCAGCTTACTAGCGGGACCAGCCTACGAGCAGTACTTC.

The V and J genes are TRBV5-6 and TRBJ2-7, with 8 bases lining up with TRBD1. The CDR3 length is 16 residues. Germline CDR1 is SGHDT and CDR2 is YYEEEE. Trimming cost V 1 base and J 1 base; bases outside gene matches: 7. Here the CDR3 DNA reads TGTGCCAGCAGCTTGAGGGCAGGGGGCGCGTCCTACGAGCAGTACTTC. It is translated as CASSLRAGGASYEQYF.

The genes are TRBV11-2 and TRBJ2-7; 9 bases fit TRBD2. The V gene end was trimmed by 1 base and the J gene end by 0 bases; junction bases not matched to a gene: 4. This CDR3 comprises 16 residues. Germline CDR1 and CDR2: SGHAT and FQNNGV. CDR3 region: CASSLGLAGPSYEQYF. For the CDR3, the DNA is TGTGCCAGCAGCTTAGGCCTAGCGGGACCCTCCTACGAGCAGTACTTC.

CDR3 sequence reads: CASSLGGSYNEQFF. In DNA form, the CDR3 reads TGTGCCAGCAGCTTGGGAGGGAGTTACAATGAGCAGTTCTTC. The chain uses TRBV5-4 and TRBJ2-1; perhaps TRBD2 as D (5 bases). The CDR3 sequence is 14 residues long. The V end lost 0 bases, the J end lost 4 bases, and 8 bases lay between the germline ends. Looked up from germline, CDR1 is SGHNT and CDR2 is YYREEE (reference sequence).